Presented here are 26 T cell receptor beta chains from one specimen sequenced in a study of T cell repertoires in cytomegalovirus infection. Using its own MiXCR run on the reads, TCRdb lists one record per CDR3 protein. Seen here are about 250,000 distinct CDR3 sequences, about 15% observed once, and the top ten hold over 40%. The specimen was CD8+ T cells from PBMCs. The source of these receptors is a human donor in good health (CMV status not recorded). Some clones in this sample may be carry-over from other donors' samples.

This clonotype was found many times. The rearrangement links TRBV19 to TRBJ2-1; 10 bases are a match to TRBD2. CDR3 length: 16 amino acids. Unmatched junction bases numbered 6, after V lost 3 bases and J lost 4 bases. Germline V gene data show CDR1 as LNHDA and CDR2 as SQIVND (reference sequence). Here the CDR3 DNA reads TGTGCCAGTAGTATTTGGGTAGCGGGGGGATACAATGAGCAGTTCTTC. It is translated as CASSIWVAGGYNEQFF.

A few counts support this clonotype. The chain combines TRBV5-5 with TRBJ1-5; no definite D call. The V gene lost 4 bases and the J gene lost 2 bases, with 13 bases spanning the gap. This CDR3 contains 15 residues. Germline V gene data show CDR1 as SGHKS and CDR2 as YYEKEE (reference sequence). This CDR3 reads CASSREAEGNQPQHF. DNA for the CDR3: TGTGCCAGCAGCCGGGAGGCTGAGGGCAATCAGCCCCAGCATTTT. Using reference TRBV5-5 and TRBJ1-5 for the parts outside the CDR3, the full variable domain is DAGVTQSPTHLIKTRGQQVTLRCSPISGHKSVSWYQQVLGQGPQFIFQYYEKEERGRGNFPDRFSARQFPNYSSELNVNALLLGDSALYLCASSREAEGNQPQHFGDGTRLSIL.

This clonotype came up many times. The V gene is TRBV10-3, the J gene TRBJ2-1, with 7 bases that match TRBD1. CDR1 ENHRY and CDR2 SYGVKD come from the germline V gene. The CDR3 totals 16 residues. The J segment lost 4 bases and the V segment lost 2 bases, leaving 8 bases of the junction unmatched. The chain's CDR3 is CAISEIWTGQYNEQFF. The DNA of the CDR3 is TGTGCCATCAGTGAGATCTGGACAGGACAATACAATGAGCAGTTCTTC.

This clonotype was counted many times. This chain uses TRBV7-8 with TRBJ1-2, with D unclear. Trimming pared 2 bases from V and 6 bases from J, leaving 13 bases between. Per the germline V gene, CDR1 is SGHVS and CDR2 is FQNEAQ. CDR3 length: 14 residues. CDR3: CASSLNLLLDGYTF. CDR3 in DNA: TGTGCCAGCAGCTTAAACCTGCTATTGGATGGCTACACCTTC.

This clonotype was seen repeatedly, ten times or more. At one end the junction does not follow the germline gene, possibly because of a read error. The J gene is TRBJ2-3, the V gene TRBV7-7, with D possibly matching TRBD1 (6 bases). Germline V gives CDR1 SSHAT, CDR2 FNYEAQ (reference sequence). This CDR3 spans 15 amino acids. The CDR3 sequence: CASSLGMGAADTQYF. DNA for the CDR3: TGTGCTAGCAGCTTAGGCATGGGGGCCGCAGATACGCAGTATTTT.

The table lists this clonotype with many counts. V and J are TRBV28 and TRBJ2-3; D might be TRBD1 (5 bases). The CDR3 runs to 15 residues. Germline V CDR1 and CDR2: MDHEN, SYDVKM. The ends were cut back, 1 base at V and 0 bases at J, with 8 bases in the middle. The chain's CDR3 is CASSLSGISTDTQYF. The CDR3 DNA follows: TGTGCCAGCAGTTTATCAGGGATCAGCACAGATACGCAGTATTTT.

The chain has TRBV28 and TRBJ1-5; D call uncertain. Germline V gives CDR1 MDHEN, CDR2 SYDVKM. This CDR3 contains 13 residues. V shed 7 bases and J shed 5 bases, with 12 bases lying between them. The CDR3 coding sequence is TGTGCCAGCACCCCTCCCCGGGATCAGCCCCAGCATTTT. Translated: CASTPPRDQPQHF.

This chain connects TRBV29-1 to TRBJ2-7; a weak D match, TRBD1 (6 bases). Trimming pared 6 bases from V and 4 bases from J, leaving 13 bases between. The germline V gene encodes CDR1 SQVTM and CDR2 ANQGSEA. CDR3 length: 12 amino acids. CDR3 in DNA: TGCAGCGTCCGGGACAATTTTTACGAGCAGTACTTC. Its protein product is CSVRDNFYEQYF.

A word on this clonotype: A much larger clone lies one base from this, so it may be a read error. This chain links TRBV7-9 with TRBJ2-7; 9 bases map to TRBD1. The CDR3 is made up of 15 amino acids. Germline V gene data show CDR1 as SEHNR and CDR2 as FQNEAQ (reference sequence). The CDR3: CVSSPRTGAGYEQYF. Here the CDR3 DNA reads TGTGTCAGCAGCCCACGGACAGGGGCCGGATACGAGCAGTACTTC.

This clonotype was observed a few times. The CDR3 is CASSQVPSGGSYEQYF. In nucleotides, the CDR3 is TGCGCCAGCAGCCAAGTACCCAGCGGGGGGAGTTACGAGCAGTACTTC. This sequence joins TRBV4-1 and TRBJ2-7; 9 positions match TRBD2. V gave up 1 base and J gave up 4 bases; unmatched junction bases: 8. From germline, CDR1 is MGHRA and CDR2 YSYEKL. The CDR3 runs to 16 residues.

This clonotype was found a few times. The gene calls are TRBV4-1 and TRBJ1-1; 7 positions agree with TRBD1. The germline gives CDR1 MGHRA, CDR2 YSYEKL. This CDR3 spans 15 amino acids. Germline trimming cut 4 bases from V and 4 bases from J; bases unmatched to any gene: 9. CDR3 region: CASSPRFRGGTEAFF. In nucleotides, the CDR3 is TGCGCCAGCAGCCCGAGATTCAGGGGGGGCACTGAAGCTTTCTTT.

This clonotype was detected ten times or more. The gene calls are TRBV7-2 and TRBJ1-2, with D hard to call. This CDR3 is 13 amino acids long. Per germline, CDR1 SGHTA and CDR2 FQGNSA. Trimming cost V 5 bases and J 4 bases, with 11 bases left between them. The CDR3 coding sequence is TGTGCCAGCAGCGCTAGTGGCGTCTATGGCTACACCTTC. As protein: CASSASGVYGYTF.

This clonotype was picked up many times. The V call is TRBV19, the J call TRBJ2-7; 7 bases match TRBD1. CDR3 length equals 13 residues. Germline V gene sequence: CDR1 LNHDA, CDR2 SQIVND (reference sequence). With V trimmed by 5 bases and J by 2 bases, 3 bases remained unmatched. In DNA, the CDR3 is TGTGCCAGTAGTTACGGGACAGCCTACGAGCAGTACTTC. Protein product: CASSYGTAYEQYF.

Only a few counts were recorded for this clonotype. The CDR3 loop is CASSQKGDQTSTDTQYF. The CDR3 bases are TGTGCCAGCAGCCAAAAGGGGGATCAGACTAGCACAGATACGCAGTATTTT. V is TRBV14 and J is TRBJ2-3, with D maybe TRBD1 (6 bases). Per germline, CDR1 SGHDN and CDR2 FVKESK. CDR3 length: 17 residues. The V end was cut by 2 bases, the J end by 0 bases, with 15 bases between. Full variable domain (remainder filled in from reference TRBV14 and TRBJ2-3): EAGVTQFPSHSVIEKGQTVTLRCDPISGHDNLYWYRRVMGKEIKFLLHFVKESKQDESGMPNNRFLAERTGGTYSTLKVQPAELEDSGVYFCASSQKGDQTSTDTQYFGPGTRLTVL.

This rearrangement joins TRBV13 to TRBJ2-1; possible D gene TRBD1, 5 bases. Per the germline V gene, CDR1 is PRHDT and CDR2 is FYEKMQ (reference sequence). This CDR3 is 16 amino acids long. Trimming cost V 5 bases and J 8 bases, with 22 bases left between them. CDR3 in DNA: TGTGCCAGCAGCCCAAGGCAGGGTGGCCCGCGAGATGAGCAGTTCTTC. Protein sequence: CASSPRQGGPRDEQFF.

This chain uses TRBV2 with TRBJ1-1, with D perhaps TRBD1 (6 bases). V lost 0 bases to trimming and J lost 3 bases, with 11 bases between them. The CDR3 totals 15 residues. Germline-derived CDR1 and CDR2 are SNHLY and FYNNEI. The CDR3 region is CASSEAGTPDTEAFF. Written as DNA, the CDR3 is TGTGCCAGCAGTGAAGCGGGGACACCTGACACTGAAGCTTTCTTT.

This clonotype was seen a handful of times. The chain links TRBV6-2 or TRBV6-3 to TRBJ2-2, with TRBD1 matching over 9 bases. The trim removed 2 bases at V and 2 bases at J, leaving 6 bases unmatched. CDR1 is MNHEY and CDR2 is SVGEGT in the germline V gene. The CDR3 extends over 17 amino acids. CDR3 bases: TGTGCCAGCAGTTACCTCCGGGACAGGGTCAACACCGGGGAGCTGTTTTTT. Translated: CASSYLRDRVNTGELFF.

The CDR3 bases are TGTGCCAGCAGCCTGGGACGGAACTATGGCTACACCTTC. As protein: CASSLGRNYGYTF. The chain couples TRBV14 to TRBJ1-2; a possible D gene is TRBD1 (5 bases). V dropped 4 bases and J dropped 2 bases, with 8 bases sitting between them. Germline V gene sequence: CDR1 SGHDN, CDR2 FVKESK. This CDR3 is built from 13 residues.

This clonotype was recorded many times. This rearrangement joins TRBV7-9 to TRBJ1-5; perhaps TRBD1 as D (5 bases). CDR3 length equals 14 residues. Germline CDR1 and CDR2: SEHNR and FQNEAQ (reference sequence). The V end lost 4 bases, the J end lost 1 base, and 8 bases lay between the germline ends. This chain's CDR3 is CASSSGGSNQPQHF. CDR3 nucleotide sequence: TGTGCCAGCAGCTCGGGGGGGAGCAATCAGCCCCAGCATTTT.

There are a few counts of this clonotype. CDR3 residues: CASSWDRVAPNEQYF. In nucleotides, the CDR3 is TGTGCCAGCAGTTGGGACAGGGTGGCCCCGAACGAGCAGTACTTC. This chain connects TRBV6-2 or TRBV6-3 to TRBJ2-7; 9 bases align to TRBD1. Germline CDR1 reads MNHEY; CDR2 reads SVGEGT. The CDR3 is made up of 15 amino acids. With 4 bases clipped from V and 5 bases from J, the junction kept 9 bases outside the gene matches.

The chain employs TRBV6-5 and TRBJ1-6; D is undetermined. The CDR3 is made up of 14 amino acids. V lost 4 bases to trimming and J lost 4 bases, with 8 bases between them. Germline V CDR1 and CDR2: MNHEY, SVGAGI. In nucleotides, the CDR3 is TGTGCCAGCAGTTCTCGGCGGTATAATTCACCCCTCCACTTT. It yields the protein CASSSRRYNSPLHF.

This clonotype was recorded at least ten times. The V call is TRBV7-9, the J call TRBJ1-6, with 10 bases matching TRBD1. V dropped 5 bases and J dropped 5; count of bases not matched to a gene: 9. The length of the CDR3 is 17 residues. From germline, CDR1 is SEHNR and CDR2 FQNEAQ (reference sequence). The DNA of the CDR3 is TGTGCCAGCAGCCCGGGGACAGGGGTTATGGATAATTCACCCCTCCACTTT. This encodes CASSPGTGVMDNSPLHF.

V and J are TRBV6-6 and TRBJ1-1; TRBD1 agrees at 8 bases. With V trimmed by 7 bases and J by 6 bases, 13 bases remained unmatched. The CDR3 is 15 amino acids. Germline CDR1 and CDR2: MNHNY and SVGAGI (reference sequence). The CDR3 sequence is CASNIIWTGTPEAFF. The DNA for the CDR3 is TGTGCCAGCAATATCATCTGGACAGGGACCCCTGAAGCTTTCTTT.

At least ten counts were recorded for this clonotype. The chain recombines TRBV6-2 or TRBV6-3 with TRBJ2-1; no definite D call. Germline assignment: CDR1 MNHEY and CDR2 SVGEGT. Trimming took 0 bases from V and 12 from J, leaving 9 bases between them. The CDR3 spans 12 residues. CDR3 bases: TGTGCCAGCAGTTACTCGGTCTACCTGCAGTTCTTC. Amino acids: CASSYSVYLQFF.

This clonotype was observed a few times. The J gene is TRBJ1-2, the V gene TRBV6-2 or TRBV6-3, with TRBD1 matching over 7 bases. Per germline, CDR1 MNHEY and CDR2 SVGEGT. Trimming at V came to 4 bases and at J to 8 bases, leaving 13 bases not matched to a gene. The length of the CDR3 is 15 residues. CDR3 residues: CASSFFRDSVEGYTF. CDR3 in DNA: TGTGCCAGCAGTTTCTTCCGGGACAGCGTGGAAGGCTACACCTTC.

This clonotype came up many times. The chain uses TRBV7-2 and TRBJ1-2, with 11 bases that match TRBD1. Germline lookup yields CDR1 SGHTA and CDR2 FQGNSA. The CDR3 spans 13 residues. Trimming at V came to 5 bases and at J to 9 bases, leaving 5 bases not matched to a gene. Here the CDR3 reads CASSPGTGGSYTF. DNA of the CDR3: TGTGCCAGCAGCCCAGGGACAGGGGGTAGCTACACCTTC.